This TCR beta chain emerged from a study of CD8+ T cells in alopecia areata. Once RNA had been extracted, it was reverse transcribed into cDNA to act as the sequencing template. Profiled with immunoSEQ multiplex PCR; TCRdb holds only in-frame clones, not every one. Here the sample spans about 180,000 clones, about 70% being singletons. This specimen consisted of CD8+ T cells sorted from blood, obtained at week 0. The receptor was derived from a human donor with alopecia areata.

CDR3 amino acids: CASSAEGSQPQHF. The DNA for the CDR3 is TGCGCCAGCAGCGCCGAGGGCTCTCAGCCCCAGCATTTT. J is TRBJ1-5 and V is TRBV5-1; D gene unclear. The CDR3 is 13 amino acids. Trimming pared 4 bases from V and 6 bases from J, leaving 11 bases between. Germline V gene lookup returns CDR1 SGHRS and CDR2 YFSETQ.